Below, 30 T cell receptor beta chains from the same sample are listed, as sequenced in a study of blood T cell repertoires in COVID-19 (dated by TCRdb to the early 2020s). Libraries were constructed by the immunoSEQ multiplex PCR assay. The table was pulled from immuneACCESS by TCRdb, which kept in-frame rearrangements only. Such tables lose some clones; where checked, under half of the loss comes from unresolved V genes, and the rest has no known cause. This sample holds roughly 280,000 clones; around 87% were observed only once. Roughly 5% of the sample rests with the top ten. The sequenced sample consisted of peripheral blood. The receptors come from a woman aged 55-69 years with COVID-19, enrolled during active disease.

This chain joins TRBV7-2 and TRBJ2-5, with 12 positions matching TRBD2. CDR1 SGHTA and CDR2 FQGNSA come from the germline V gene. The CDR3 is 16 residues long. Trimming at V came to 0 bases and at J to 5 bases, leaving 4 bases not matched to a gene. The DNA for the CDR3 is TGTGCCAGCAGCTTAGCGACTAGCGGGAGAGGGGAGACCCAGTACTTC. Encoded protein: CASSLATSGRGETQYF.

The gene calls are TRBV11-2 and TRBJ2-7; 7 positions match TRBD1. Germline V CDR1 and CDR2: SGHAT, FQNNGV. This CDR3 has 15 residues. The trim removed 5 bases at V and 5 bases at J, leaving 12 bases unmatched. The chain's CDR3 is CASSTRQGGGHEQYF. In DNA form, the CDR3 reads TGTGCCAGCAGCACAAGACAGGGCGGAGGCCACGAGCAGTACTTC.

CDR3 sequence reads: CASSPGRAGPSEQYF. The CDR3 DNA follows: TGTGCCAGCTCACCAGGGAGGGCAGGCCCCTCCGAGCAGTACTTC. V usage is TRBV18 and J usage is TRBJ2-7, with 7 bases lining up with TRBD2. The V gene end was trimmed by 2 bases and the J gene end by 6 bases; junction bases not matched to a gene: 10. The CDR3 covers 15 residues. The germline V gene has CDR1 KGHSH and CDR2 LQKENI.

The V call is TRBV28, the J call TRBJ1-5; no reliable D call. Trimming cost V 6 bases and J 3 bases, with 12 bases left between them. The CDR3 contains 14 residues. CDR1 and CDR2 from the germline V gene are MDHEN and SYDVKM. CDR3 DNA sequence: TGTGCCAGCAGACACGACACCCCCAATCAGCCCCAGCATTTT. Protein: CASRHDTPNQPQHF.

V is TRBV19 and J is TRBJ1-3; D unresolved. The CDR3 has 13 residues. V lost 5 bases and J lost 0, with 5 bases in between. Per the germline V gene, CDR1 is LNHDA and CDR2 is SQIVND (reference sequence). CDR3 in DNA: TGTGCCAGTAGTGAGAGCTCTGGAAACACCATATATTTT. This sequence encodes CASSESSGNTIYF.

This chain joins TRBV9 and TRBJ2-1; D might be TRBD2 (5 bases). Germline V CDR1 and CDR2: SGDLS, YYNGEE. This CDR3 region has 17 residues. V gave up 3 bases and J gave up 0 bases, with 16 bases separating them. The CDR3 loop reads CASSGGLRTDSYNEQFF. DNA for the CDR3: TGTGCCAGCAGCGGAGGACTTAGGACGGACTCCTACAATGAGCAGTTCTTC.

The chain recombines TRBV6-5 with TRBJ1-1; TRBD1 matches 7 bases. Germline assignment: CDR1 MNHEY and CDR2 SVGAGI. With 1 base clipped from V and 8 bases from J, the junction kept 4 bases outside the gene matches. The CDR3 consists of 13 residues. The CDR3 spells CASSYWGQFEAFF. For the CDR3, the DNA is TGTGCCAGCAGTTACTGGGGACAGTTCGAAGCTTTCTTT.

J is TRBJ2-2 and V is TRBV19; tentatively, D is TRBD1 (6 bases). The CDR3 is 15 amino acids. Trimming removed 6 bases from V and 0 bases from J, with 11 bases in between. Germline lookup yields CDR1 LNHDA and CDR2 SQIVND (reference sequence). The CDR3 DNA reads TGTGCCAGTAGCCCCAGGACAGCGAACACCGGGGAGCTGTTTTTT. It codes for CASSPRTANTGELFF.

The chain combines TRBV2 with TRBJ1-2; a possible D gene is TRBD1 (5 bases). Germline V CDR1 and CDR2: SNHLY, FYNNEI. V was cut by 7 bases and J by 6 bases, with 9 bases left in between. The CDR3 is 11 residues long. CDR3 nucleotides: TGTGCCAGCATGGGGGGGGATGGCTACACCTTC. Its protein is CASMGGDGYTF. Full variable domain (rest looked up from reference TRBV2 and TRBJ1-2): EPEVTQTPSHQVTQMGQEVILRCVPISNHLYFYWYRQILGQKVEFLVSFYNNEISEKSEIFDDQFSVERPDGSNFTLKIRSTKLEDSAMYFCASMGGDGYTFGSGTRLTVV.

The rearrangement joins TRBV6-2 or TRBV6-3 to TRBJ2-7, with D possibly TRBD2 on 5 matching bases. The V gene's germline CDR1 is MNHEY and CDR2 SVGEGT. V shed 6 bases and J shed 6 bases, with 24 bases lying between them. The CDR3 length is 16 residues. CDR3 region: CASSDLGINGKGEQYF. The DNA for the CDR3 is TGTGCCAGCAGCGACCTCGGGATTAACGGGAAAGGCGAGCAGTACTTC.

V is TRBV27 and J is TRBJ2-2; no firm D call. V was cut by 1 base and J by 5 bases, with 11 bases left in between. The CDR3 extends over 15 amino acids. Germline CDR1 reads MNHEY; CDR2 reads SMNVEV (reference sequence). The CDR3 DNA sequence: TGTGCCAGCAGTTTATTTTCTATAAAGACCGGGGAGCTGTTTTTT. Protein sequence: CASSLFSIKTGELFF.

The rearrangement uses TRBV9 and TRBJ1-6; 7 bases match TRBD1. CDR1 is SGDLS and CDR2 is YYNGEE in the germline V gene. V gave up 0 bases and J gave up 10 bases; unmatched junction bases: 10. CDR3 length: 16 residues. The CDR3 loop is CASSVATRGLESPLHF. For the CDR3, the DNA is TGTGCCAGCAGCGTAGCTACGAGGGGGCTCGAATCACCCCTCCACTTT.

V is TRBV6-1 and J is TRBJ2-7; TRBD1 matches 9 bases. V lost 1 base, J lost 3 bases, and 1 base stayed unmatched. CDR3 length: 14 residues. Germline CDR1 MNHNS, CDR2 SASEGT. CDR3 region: CASSEVDRGYEQYF. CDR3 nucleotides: TGTGCCAGCAGTGAAGTGGACAGGGGCTACGAGCAGTACTTC.

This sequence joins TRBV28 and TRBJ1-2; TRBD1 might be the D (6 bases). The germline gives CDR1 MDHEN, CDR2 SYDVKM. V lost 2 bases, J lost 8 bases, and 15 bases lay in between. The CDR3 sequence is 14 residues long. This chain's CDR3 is CASSLGFTGRGYTF. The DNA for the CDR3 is TGTGCCAGCAGTTTAGGATTCACAGGGCGAGGCTACACCTTC.

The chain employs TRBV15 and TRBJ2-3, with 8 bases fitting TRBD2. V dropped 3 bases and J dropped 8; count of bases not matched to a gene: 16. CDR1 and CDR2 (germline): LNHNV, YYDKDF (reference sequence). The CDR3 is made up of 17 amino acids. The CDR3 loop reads CATSSRGGWAASGTQYF. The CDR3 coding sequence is TGTGCCACCAGCAGCCGCGGGGGGTGGGCAGCCTCAGGTACGCAGTATTTT.

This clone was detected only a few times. The CDR3 loop is CASSLRGASEAFF. The CDR3 bases are TGCGCCAGCAGCTTGCGTGGGGCGAGTGAAGCTTTCTTT. The chain links TRBV5-1 to TRBJ1-1; D possibly corresponds to TRBD1 (5 bases). Germline values: CDR1 SGHRS, CDR2 YFSETQ. The germline V and J ends were trimmed by 1 base and 7 bases, with 11 bases remaining between them. This CDR3 region has 13 residues.

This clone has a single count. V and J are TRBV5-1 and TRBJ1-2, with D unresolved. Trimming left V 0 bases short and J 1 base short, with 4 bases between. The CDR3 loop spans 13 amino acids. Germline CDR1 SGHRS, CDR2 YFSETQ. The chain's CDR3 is CASSLDGNYGYTF. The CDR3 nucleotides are TGCGCCAGCAGCTTGGACGGTAACTATGGCTACACCTTC.

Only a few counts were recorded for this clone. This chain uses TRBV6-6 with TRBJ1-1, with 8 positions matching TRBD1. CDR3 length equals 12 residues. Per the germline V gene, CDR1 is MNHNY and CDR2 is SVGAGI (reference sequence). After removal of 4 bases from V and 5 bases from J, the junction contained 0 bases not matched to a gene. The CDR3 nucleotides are TGTGCCAGCAGTTGGACAGGGACTGAAGCTTTCTTT. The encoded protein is CASSWTGTEAFF.

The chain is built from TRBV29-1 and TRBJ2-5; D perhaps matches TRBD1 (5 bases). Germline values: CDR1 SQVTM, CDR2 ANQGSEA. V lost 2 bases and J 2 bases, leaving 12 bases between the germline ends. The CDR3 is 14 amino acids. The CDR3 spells CSVEKTGLQETQYF. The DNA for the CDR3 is TGCAGCGTTGAAAAAACAGGCCTTCAAGAGACCCAGTACTTC. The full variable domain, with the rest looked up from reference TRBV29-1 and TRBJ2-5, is SAVISQKPSRDICQRGTSLTIQCQVDSQVTMMFWYRQQPGQSLTLIATANQGSEATYESGFVIDKFPISRPNLTFSTLTVSNMSPEDSSIYLCSVEKTGLQETQYFGPGTRLLVL.

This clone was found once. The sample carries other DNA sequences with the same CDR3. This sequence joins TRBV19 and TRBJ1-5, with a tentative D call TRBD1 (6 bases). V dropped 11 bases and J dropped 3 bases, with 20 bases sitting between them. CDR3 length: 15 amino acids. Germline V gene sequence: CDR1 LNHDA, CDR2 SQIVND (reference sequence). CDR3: CAAALQGQANQPQHF. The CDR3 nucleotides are TGTGCCGCCGCCCTCCAGGGGCAGGCCAATCAGCCCCAGCATTTT.

CDR3 amino acids: CASSVGQATYEQYF. In nucleotides, the CDR3 is TGTGCCAGCAGCGTAGGTCAGGCGACCTACGAGCAGTACTTC. The V gene is TRBV9, the J gene TRBJ2-7; D gene unclear. Germline lookup yields CDR1 SGDLS and CDR2 YYNGEE. This CDR3 comprises 14 residues. Trimming took off 0 bases at V and 2 bases at J, with 9 bases between the two ends.

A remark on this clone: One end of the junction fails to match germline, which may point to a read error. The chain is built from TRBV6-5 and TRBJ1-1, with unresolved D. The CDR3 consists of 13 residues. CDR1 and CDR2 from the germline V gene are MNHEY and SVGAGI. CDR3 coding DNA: TGTGCCAGCAGGGAGATAGCTGGCCCGAGTCCTATCTTT. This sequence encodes CASREIAGPSPIF.

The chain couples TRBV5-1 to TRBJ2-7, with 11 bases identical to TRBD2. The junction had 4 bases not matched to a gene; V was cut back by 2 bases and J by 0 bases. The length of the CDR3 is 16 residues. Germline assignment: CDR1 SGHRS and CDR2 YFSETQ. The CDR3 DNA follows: TGCGCCAGCAGCTTCGGTAGCGGGAGGGCCTCCTACGAGCAGTACTTC. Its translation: CASSFGSGRASYEQYF.

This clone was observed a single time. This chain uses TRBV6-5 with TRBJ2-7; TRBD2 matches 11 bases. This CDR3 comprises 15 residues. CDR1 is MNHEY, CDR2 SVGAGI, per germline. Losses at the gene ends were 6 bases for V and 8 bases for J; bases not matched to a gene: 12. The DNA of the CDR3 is TGTGCCAGCAGCGGCGGTAGCGGGAGGGCCGGGAAGCAGTACTTC. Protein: CASSGGSGRAGKQYF.

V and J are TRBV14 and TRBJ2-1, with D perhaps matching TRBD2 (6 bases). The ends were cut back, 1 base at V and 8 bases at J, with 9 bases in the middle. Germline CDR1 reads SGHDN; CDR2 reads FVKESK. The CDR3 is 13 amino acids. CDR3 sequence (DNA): TGTGCCAGCAGCCAAGCGGAGGGCCATGAGCAGTTCTTC. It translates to CASSQAEGHEQFF.

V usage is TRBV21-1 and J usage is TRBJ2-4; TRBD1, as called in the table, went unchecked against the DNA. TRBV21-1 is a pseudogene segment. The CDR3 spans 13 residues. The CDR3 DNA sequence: TGTGCCAGCAGCTGCCGGGACAGGGGGCATCAGTACTTC. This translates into CASSCRDRGHQYF.

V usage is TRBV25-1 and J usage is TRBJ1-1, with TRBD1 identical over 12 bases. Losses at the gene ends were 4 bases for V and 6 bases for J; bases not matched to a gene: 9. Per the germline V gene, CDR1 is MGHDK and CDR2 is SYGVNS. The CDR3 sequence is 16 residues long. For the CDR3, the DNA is TGTGCCAGCAGTGCAACCGGGACAGGGGGCTTCCCTGAAGCTTTCTTT. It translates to CASSATGTGGFPEAFF.

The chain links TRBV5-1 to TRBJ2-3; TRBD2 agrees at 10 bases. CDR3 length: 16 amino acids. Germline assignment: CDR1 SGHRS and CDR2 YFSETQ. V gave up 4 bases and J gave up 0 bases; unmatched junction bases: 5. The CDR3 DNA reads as TGCGCCAGCAGCGAACGGACTAGCGGTAGCACAGATACGCAGTATTTT. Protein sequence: CASSERTSGSTDTQYF. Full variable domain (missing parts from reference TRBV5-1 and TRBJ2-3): KAGVTQTPRYLIKTRGQQVTLSCSPISGHRSVSWYQQTPGQGLQFLFEYFSETQRNKGNFPGRFSGRQFSNSRSEMNVSTLELGDSALYLCASSERTSGSTDTQYFGPGTRLTVL.

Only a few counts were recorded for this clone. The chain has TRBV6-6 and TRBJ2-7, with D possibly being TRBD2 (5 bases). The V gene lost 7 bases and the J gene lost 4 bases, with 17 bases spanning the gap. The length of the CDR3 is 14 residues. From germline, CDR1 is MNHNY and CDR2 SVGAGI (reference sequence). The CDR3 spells CASKEAGRNYEQYF. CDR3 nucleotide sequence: TGTGCCAGCAAGGAGGCGGGCCGGAATTACGAGCAGTACTTC.

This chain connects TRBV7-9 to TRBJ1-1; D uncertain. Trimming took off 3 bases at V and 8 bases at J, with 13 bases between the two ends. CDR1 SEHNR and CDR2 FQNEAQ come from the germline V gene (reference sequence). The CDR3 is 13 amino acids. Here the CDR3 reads CASSLLGEAEAFF. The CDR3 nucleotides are TGTGCCAGCAGCTTGTTGGGCGAAGCAGAAGCTTTCTTT.